The entry below describes one TCR beta chain. Its antigen is still unknown. Qualities for individual bases were not recorded, and no much larger clone is one base off. The data originate from a study of T cell changes during pregnancy in multiple sclerosis (dated by TCRdb to the late 2010s). About the investigation overall: The study examined how the T cell repertoire changed over the course of pregnancy in women with multiple sclerosis.

The method was the immunoSEQ multiplex PCR assay. TCRdb obtained this table from immuneACCESS and retained in-frame rearrangements with V and J assigned. These tables miss some clones; where compared with another copy, unresolved V genes account for less than half of the shortfall, and the remainder is unexplained. This sample lists approximately 100,000 clones; 85% to 95% were detected once. The ten largest make up 3.5% to 4.5% of the sample. Taken from the germline V gene, the CDR1 and CDR2 loops are MRHNA and SNTAGT. Trimming removed 10 bases from V and 3 bases from J; the gene matches leave 3 bases unexplained. CDR3 length: 13 amino acids, cysteine to phenylalanine. Just the 39-base CDR3 DNA is kept, in frame starting at base 1.

Recombination connected TRBV6-4 to TRBJ2-3; TRBD2 fits 11 bases in the junction. The receptor comes from a female donor with multiple sclerosis, enrolled in a pregnancy study. Sequenced here: peripheral blood, sampled in the first trimester of pregnancy. The bases read TGTGCCACCCGACTAGCGGGGACAGATACGCAGTATTTT. Its translation is CATRLAGTDTQYF.